This T cell receptor (beta chain) appears in the sequencing data of a study of identical twins. Findings and limits, study-wide: Alpha sequences out of frame and shared by twins had excess low generation probability.

TCRdb itself ran the 5' RACE reads through MiXCR, one entry per CDR3 protein. The table includes 450,000 or so distinct CDR3 sequences, roughly an eighth detected once. This clonotype was seen a handful of times. Its specificity is unknown. This sample was shared with a second study, whose subject was yellow fever vaccine responses in identical twins. That source reports: Twins reportedly appeared to share part of their vaccine T cell response while keeping part individual.

The sequenced material came from CD4+ T cells sorted from blood. The TCR was taken from a young woman in good health.

The CDR3 reads CSARHPDWGGLTTDTQYF. Here the CDR3 DNA reads TGCAGTGCTAGACACCCTGATTGGGGGGGACTCACAACAGATACGCAGTATTTT. V usage is TRBV20-1 and J usage is TRBJ2-3; 7 nucleotides align to TRBD2. The J segment lost 3 bases and the V segment lost 2 bases, leaving 17 bases of the junction unmatched. The CDR3 consists of 18 residues. Germline CDR1 is DFQATT and CDR2 is SNEGSKA (reference sequence).